A single sample gave rise to the 3 T cell receptor beta chains below, sequenced in a study of control samples from healthy donors and cancer patients (dated by TCRdb to the early 2020s). Libraries were constructed by the immunoSEQ multiplex PCR assay. The table was pulled from immuneACCESS by TCRdb, which kept in-frame rearrangements only. Such tables lose some clones; where checked, under half of the loss comes from unresolved V genes, and the rest has no known cause. A total of roughly 160,000 clones appear in this sample, 70% to 90% of them only once. The ten largest account for around 5% of the sample. Source material: blood. These receptors came from a woman in her twenties or thirties in good health.

This chain joins TRBV27 and TRBJ1-4; 9 nucleotides line up with TRBD1. J lost 8 bases, V lost 8 bases, and 12 bases had no gene match. Germline loops: CDR1 MNHEY, CDR2 SMNVEV (reference sequence). The CDR3 consists of 15 residues. DNA for the CDR3: TGTGCCAGCCGTGAGCTGACAGGGGGGGGAGAAAAACTGTTTTTT. Residues: CASRELTGGGEKLFF.

The CDR3 reads CASSPPEGYNSPLHF. The DNA of the CDR3 is TGTGCCAGCAGCCCACCCGAGGGGTACAATTCACCCCTCCACTTT. The chain combines TRBV28 with TRBJ1-6; a weak D match, TRBD1 (5 bases). The germline V gene has CDR1 MDHEN and CDR2 SYDVKM. This CDR3 comprises 15 residues. V was cut by 6 bases and J by 7 bases, with 16 bases left in between.

The V call is TRBV7-9, the J call TRBJ1-4; 9 bases match TRBD1. Germline V gene lookup returns CDR1 SEHNR and CDR2 FQNEAQ (reference sequence). The CDR3 consists of 17 residues. With 5 bases clipped from V and 0 bases from J, the junction kept 7 bases outside the gene matches. The CDR3 region is CASSLGTGPTTNEKLFF. The CDR3 DNA sequence: TGTGCCAGCAGCCTCGGGACAGGGCCCACAACTAATGAAAAACTGTTTTTT.